This TCR beta chain is drawn from a study of T-cell memory formation after mild COVID-19. Study observations and caveats: Pre-infection memory showed some responding clones, and this suggested that cross-reactive memory joined. What remained unconfirmed was the SARS-CoV-2 specificity of second-wave clones peaking on day 37. The study found balanced CD4/CD8 in clones contracting day 15 to 85 and a CD4+ lean in later expanders.

This clonotype turned up a few times. Antigen: not known. In germline, CDR1 is SEHNR, CDR2 FQNEAQ (reference sequence). CDR3 length: 14 residues. V trimming: 8 bases; J trimming: 6 bases; junction bases outside the gene matches: 8. TCRalpha and TCRbeta libraries used 5'RACE with constant-segment primers and UMIs. One entry per CDR3 protein results from TCRdb running MiXCR on the 5' RACE reads. The data show roughly 350,000 distinct CDR3 sequences, roughly an eighth seen once. This TCR was sampled from a man between 18 and 35 years old who had mild COVID-19 (a few samples of this study predate the infection). Cell type and time point are not known. The sequencing input was PBMCs or a T cell subset sorted from them (not recorded which). The J gene is TRBJ2-3, the V gene TRBV7-9, with 10 bases identical to TRBD2. The CDR3 sequence: CASARSGGADTQYF. The DNA for the CDR3 is TGTGCCAGCGCCAGAAGCGGGGGGGCGGATACGCAGTATTTT. The whole variable domain, filled in from reference TRBV7-9 and TRBJ2-3, reads DTGVSQNPRHKITKRGQNVTFRCDPISEHNRLYWYRQTLGQGPEFLTYFQNEAQLEKSRLLSDRFSAERPKGSFSTLEIQRTEQGDSAMYLCASARSGGADTQYFGPGTRLTVL.